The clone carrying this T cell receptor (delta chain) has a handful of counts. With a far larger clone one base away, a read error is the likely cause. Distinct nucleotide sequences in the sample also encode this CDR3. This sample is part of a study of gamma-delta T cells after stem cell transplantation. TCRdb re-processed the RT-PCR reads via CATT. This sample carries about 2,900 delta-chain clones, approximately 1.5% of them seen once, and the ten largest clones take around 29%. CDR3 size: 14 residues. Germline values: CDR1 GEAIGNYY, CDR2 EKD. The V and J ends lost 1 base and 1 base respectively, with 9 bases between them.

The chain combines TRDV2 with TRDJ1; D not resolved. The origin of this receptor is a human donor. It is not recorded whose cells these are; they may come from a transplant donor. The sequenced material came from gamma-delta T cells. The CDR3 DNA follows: TGTGCCTGTGACACGCTACTAGGCACCGATAAACTCATCTTT. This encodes CACDTLLGTDKLIF.